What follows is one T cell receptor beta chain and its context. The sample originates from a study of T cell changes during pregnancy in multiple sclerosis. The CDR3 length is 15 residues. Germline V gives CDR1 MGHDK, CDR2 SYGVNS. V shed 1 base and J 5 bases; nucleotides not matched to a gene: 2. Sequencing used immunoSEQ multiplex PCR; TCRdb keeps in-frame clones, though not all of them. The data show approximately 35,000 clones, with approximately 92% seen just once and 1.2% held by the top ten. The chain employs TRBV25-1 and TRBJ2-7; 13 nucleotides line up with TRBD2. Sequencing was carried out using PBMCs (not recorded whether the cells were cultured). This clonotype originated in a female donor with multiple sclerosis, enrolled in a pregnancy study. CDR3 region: CASSESGLAGDEQYF. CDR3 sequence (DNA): TGTGCCAGCAGTGAATCCGGACTAGCGGGGGACGAGCAGTACTTC.